What follows are 6 T cell receptor beta chains derived from one specimen sequenced in a study of cytomegalovirus exposure and HLA in healthy donors. The PCR had 60 Vbeta and 13 Jbeta primers. The method was immunoSEQ multiplex PCR; TCRdb's version includes in-frame clones alone and lacks a portion of them. The table shows approximately 150,000 clones, with around 75% occurring only once. Sequencing was done on a sample of PBMCs. The receptors here all came from a human donor in good health.

V usage is TRBV7-9 and J usage is TRBJ1-5, with a possible D match to TRBD1 (5 bases). V was clipped by 5 bases and J by 8 bases, with 13 bases between them. Germline V lookup: CDR1 SEHNR, CDR2 FQNEAQ (reference sequence). The CDR3 spans 13 residues. Written as DNA, the CDR3 is TGTGCCAGCAGCCCTGTCTGGGGGGAGCCCCAGCATTTT. Translating it yields CASSPVWGEPQHF.

The chain links TRBV28 to TRBJ1-2; D perhaps matches TRBD1 (5 bases). Trimming took 2 bases from V and 4 from J, leaving 20 bases between them. The CDR3 covers 17 residues. Germline CDR1 MDHEN, CDR2 SYDVKM. CDR3 sequence: CASSLVRDGSGVYGYTF. The CDR3 DNA is TGTGCCAGCAGTTTAGTAAGGGACGGGAGTGGTGTCTATGGCTACACCTTC.

The rearrangement links TRBV6-5 to TRBJ2-5; 12 bases align to TRBD1. With V trimmed by 8 bases and J by 5 bases, 3 bases remained unmatched. The CDR3 is made up of 13 amino acids. Germline CDR1 MNHEY, CDR2 SVGAGI. The chain's CDR3 is CASGDRGRETQYF. The DNA for the CDR3 is TGTGCCAGCGGGGACAGGGGGCGGGAGACCCAGTACTTC.

This CDR3 reads CATRLRTGGRQTEAFF. The CDR3 nucleotides are TGTGCCACTCGATTGCGGACAGGGGGTAGGCAGACTGAAGCTTTCTTT. V and J are TRBV11-2 and TRBJ1-1; TRBD1 matches at 10 bases. The germline gives CDR1 SGHAT, CDR2 FQNNGV. The CDR3 is made up of 16 amino acids. Trimming at V came to 10 bases and at J to 5 bases, leaving 16 bases not matched to a gene.

The chain has TRBV4-1 and TRBJ1-1; tentative D call: TRBD1 (5 bases). The germline CDR1 and CDR2 sequences are MGHRA and YSYEKL. Trimming left V 0 bases short and J 4 bases short, with 12 bases between. The CDR3 is 15 residues long. CDR3 region: CASSQEGGGGTEAFF. Written as DNA, the CDR3 is TGCGCCAGCAGCCAAGAGGGGGGTGGCGGCACTGAAGCTTTCTTT.

This sequence joins TRBV6-5 and TRBJ1-6, with D perhaps TRBD1 (6 bases). This CDR3 has 15 amino acids. Germline-derived CDR1 and CDR2 are MNHEY and SVGAGI. V shed 6 bases and J shed 9 bases, with 18 bases lying between them. CDR3 bases: TGTGCCAGCAGCCCCGGGCAGGGGAGTTTTTCACCCCTCCACTTT. It codes for CASSPGQGSFSPLHF.